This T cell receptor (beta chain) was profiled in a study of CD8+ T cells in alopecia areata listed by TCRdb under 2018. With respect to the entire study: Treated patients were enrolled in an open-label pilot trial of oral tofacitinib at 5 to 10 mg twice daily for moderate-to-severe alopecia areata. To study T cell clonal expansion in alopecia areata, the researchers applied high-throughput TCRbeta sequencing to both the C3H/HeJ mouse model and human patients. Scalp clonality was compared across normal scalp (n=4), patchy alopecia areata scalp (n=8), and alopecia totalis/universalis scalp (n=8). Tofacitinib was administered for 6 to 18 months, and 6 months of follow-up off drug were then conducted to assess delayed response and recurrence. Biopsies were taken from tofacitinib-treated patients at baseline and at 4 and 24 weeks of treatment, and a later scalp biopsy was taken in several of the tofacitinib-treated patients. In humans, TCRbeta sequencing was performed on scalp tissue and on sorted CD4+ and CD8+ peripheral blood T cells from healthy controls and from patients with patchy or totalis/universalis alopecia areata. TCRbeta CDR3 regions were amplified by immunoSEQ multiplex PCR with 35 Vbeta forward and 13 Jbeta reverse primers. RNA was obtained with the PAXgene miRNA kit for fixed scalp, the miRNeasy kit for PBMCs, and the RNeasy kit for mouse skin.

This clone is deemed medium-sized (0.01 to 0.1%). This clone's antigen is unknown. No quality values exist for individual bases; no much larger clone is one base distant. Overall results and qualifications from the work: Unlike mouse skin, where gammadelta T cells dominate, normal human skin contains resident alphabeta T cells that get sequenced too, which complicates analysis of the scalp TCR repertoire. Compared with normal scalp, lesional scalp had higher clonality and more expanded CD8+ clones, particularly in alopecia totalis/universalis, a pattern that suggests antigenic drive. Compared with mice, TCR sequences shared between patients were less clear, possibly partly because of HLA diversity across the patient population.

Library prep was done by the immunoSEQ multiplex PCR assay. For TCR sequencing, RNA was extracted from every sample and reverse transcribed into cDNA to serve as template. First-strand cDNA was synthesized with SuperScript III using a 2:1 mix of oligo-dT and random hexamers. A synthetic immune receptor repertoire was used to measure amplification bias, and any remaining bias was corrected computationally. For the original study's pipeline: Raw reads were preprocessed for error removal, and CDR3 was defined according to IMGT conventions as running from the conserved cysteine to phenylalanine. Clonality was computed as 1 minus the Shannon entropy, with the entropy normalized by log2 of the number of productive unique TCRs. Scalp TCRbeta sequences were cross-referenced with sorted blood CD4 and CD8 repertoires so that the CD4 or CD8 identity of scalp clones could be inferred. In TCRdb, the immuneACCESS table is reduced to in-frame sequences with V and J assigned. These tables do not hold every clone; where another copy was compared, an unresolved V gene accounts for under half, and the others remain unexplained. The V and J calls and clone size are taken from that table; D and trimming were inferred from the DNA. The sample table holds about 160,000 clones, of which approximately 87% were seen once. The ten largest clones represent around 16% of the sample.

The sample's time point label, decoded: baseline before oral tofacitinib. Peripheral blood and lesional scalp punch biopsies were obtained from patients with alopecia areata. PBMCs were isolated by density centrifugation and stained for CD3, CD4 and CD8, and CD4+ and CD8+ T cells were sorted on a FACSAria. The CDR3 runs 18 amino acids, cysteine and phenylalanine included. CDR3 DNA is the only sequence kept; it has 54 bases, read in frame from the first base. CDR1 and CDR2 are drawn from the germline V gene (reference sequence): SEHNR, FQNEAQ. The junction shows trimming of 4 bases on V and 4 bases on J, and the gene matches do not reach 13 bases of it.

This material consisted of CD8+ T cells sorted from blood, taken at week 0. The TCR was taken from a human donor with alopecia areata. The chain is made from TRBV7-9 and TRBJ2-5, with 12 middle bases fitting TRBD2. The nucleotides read TGTGCCAGCAGCTACGGACTAGCGGGGCCGATGGTGGTAGAGACCCAGTACTTC. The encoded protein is CASSYGLAGPMVVETQYF.